This TCR beta chain appears in the sequencing data of a study of T cell responses to AZD1222 COVID-19 vaccine. Trimming shortened V by 4 bases and J by 1 base, and 7 bases separated the two germline ends. This CDR3 spans 13 amino acids. CDR1 and CDR2 (germline): SEHNR, FQNEAQ (reference sequence). Study-wide results and limits: Most donors were white British and more were female, and clonal diversity was possibly underestimated. Regions left unmutated in variants are reportedly the target of nearly half of spike-specific TCRs. Spike was spanned by vaccine-associated CD4 TCRs, with dominance at 160-218 and 743-854. Spike-specific TCR breadth rose after two AZD1222 doses, and depth rose as well.

TCRdb's copy holds only in-frame clones and misses some; the assay was immunoSEQ multiplex PCR. The table has around 95,000 clones, roughly 90% seen once. As concerns this clone: Its antigen remains unknown.

The chain combines TRBV7-9 with TRBJ1-1; D ambiguous. The material sequenced was peripheral blood, taken on day 0 of AZD1222 vaccination. The clonotype originates from an adult in good health. CDR3 in DNA: TGTGCCAGCAGCTGGGCGGAGAACACTGAAGCTTTCTTT. Protein sequence: CASSWAENTEAFF.